A single sample gave rise to the 25 T cell receptor beta chains below, sequenced in a study of blood T cell repertoires in COVID-19. The data were produced by immunoSEQ multiplex PCR, yet TCRdb's version contains in-frame clones alone and is incomplete. The sample yields around 250,000 clones, approximately 91% seen once. The sample was PBMCs or T cells enriched from blood (not recorded which). Receptor source: a human donor in a cohort exposed to, infected with or recovered from COVID-19 (not recorded which). The donor label of this sample is uncertain.

The genes are TRBV18 and TRBJ2-7; a weak D match, TRBD1 (6 bases). The CDR3 is 15 amino acids. Germline loops: CDR1 KGHSH, CDR2 LQKENI. The V gene lost 6 bases and the J gene lost 1 base, with 16 bases spanning the gap. The CDR3 loop is CASSSGAGASYEQYF. The CDR3 coding sequence is TGTGCCAGCTCTTCCGGGGCAGGGGCGTCCTACGAGCAGTACTTC. The whole variable domain, filled in from reference TRBV18 and TRBJ2-7, reads NAGVMQNPRHLVRRRGQEARLRCSPMKGHSHVYWYRQLPEEGLKFMVYLQKENIIDESGMPKERFSAEFPKEGPSILRIQQVVRGDSAAYFCASSSGAGASYEQYFGPGTRLTVT.

The chain combines TRBV7-9 with TRBJ2-3; 8 bases map to TRBD2. Germline assignment: CDR1 SEHNR and CDR2 FQNEAQ (reference sequence). V lost 5 bases, J lost 2 bases, and 9 bases stayed unmatched. The CDR3 is made up of 16 amino acids. The CDR3 DNA reads TGTGCCAGCAGCCATCGGGGGGGAGAAGACACAGATACGCAGTATTTT. Translation gives CASSHRGGEDTDTQYF.

This chain uses TRBV6-5 with TRBJ2-7, with 11 bases that match TRBD2. The germline gives CDR1 MNHEY, CDR2 SVGAGI. V lost 8 bases, J lost 2 bases, and 5 bases stayed unmatched. The CDR3 is 14 amino acids. CDR3 sequence: CASLNSGGAYEQYF. In DNA, the CDR3 is TGTGCCAGCTTAAATAGCGGGGGGGCCTACGAGCAGTACTTC.

This chain links TRBV24-1 with TRBJ2-3, with D perhaps TRBD2 (6 bases). The CDR3 sequence is 18 residues long. The germline CDR1 and CDR2 sequences are KGHDR and SFDVKD. Trimming shortened V by 5 bases and J by 1 base, and 21 bases separated the two germline ends. The DNA of the CDR3 is TGTGCCACCAGTGGTTCCGACGGGGGTAACGGACGCACAGATACGCAGTATTTT. Encoded protein: CATSGSDGGNGRTDTQYF.

The chain uses TRBV6-6 and TRBJ2-7, with D perhaps matching TRBD2 (7 bases). CDR1 is MNHNY and CDR2 is SVGAGI in the germline V gene (reference sequence). Trimming pared 10 bases from V and 2 bases from J, leaving 18 bases between. The CDR3 runs 14 residues. In DNA form, the CDR3 reads TGTGCCACTCAGAGGGGGGGGAGGGCCTACGAGCAGTACTTC. This sequence encodes CATQRGGRAYEQYF.

This chain joins TRBV4-1 and TRBJ2-4; D unclear. The CDR3 length is 12 residues. Germline CDR1 and CDR2: MGHRA and YSYEKL. Trimming removed 1 base from V and 7 bases from J, with 5 bases in between. The CDR3 sequence: CASSQVANIQYF. The CDR3 DNA reads as TGCGCCAGCAGCCAAGTAGCCAACATTCAGTACTTC.

This sequence joins TRBV12-5 and TRBJ2-1; 12 bases fit TRBD2. The V gene's germline CDR1 is LGHNT and CDR2 FRNRAP. The CDR3 runs 20 residues. Trimming took 0 bases from V and 7 from J; bases not matched to a gene: 16. The CDR3 is CASGLVFSLLAGGTNNEQFF. In DNA, the CDR3 is TGTGCTAGTGGTTTGGTCTTTTCCCTCCTAGCGGGGGGGACGAATAATGAGCAGTTCTTC.

This chain joins TRBV7-9 and TRBJ2-1; 10 bases fit TRBD2. The CDR3 runs to 19 residues. V lost 1 base to trimming and J lost 7 bases; unmatched junction nucleotides: 16. Germline V gene lookup returns CDR1 SEHNR and CDR2 FQNEAQ (reference sequence). CDR3 sequence: CASSLDRPLKRGGRNEQFF. For the CDR3, the DNA is TGTGCCAGCAGCTTAGACCGACCCCTAAAGCGGGGGGGGAGGAATGAGCAGTTCTTC.

The rearrangement uses TRBV3-1 (or the pseudogene TRBV3-2) and TRBJ1-1, with unresolved D. Per germline, CDR1 LGHDT and CDR2 YNNKEL (reference sequence). V dropped 1 base and J dropped 6 bases, with 9 bases sitting between them. There are 13 residues in the CDR3. This CDR3 reads CASSQAGIAEAFF. The CDR3 DNA reads as TGTGCCAGCAGCCAAGCCGGGATCGCTGAAGCTTTCTTT.

The chain recombines TRBV6-2 or TRBV6-3 with TRBJ1-3; the match to TRBD1 covers 8 bases. Trimming cost V 6 bases and J 4 bases; bases outside gene matches: 17. Germline CDR1 is MNHEY and CDR2 is SVGEGT. CDR3 length: 18 amino acids. CDR3 nucleotides: TGTGCCAGCAGCTTACGATCCCAGGGGGCGCTTCGAGGAAACACCATATATTTT. It codes for CASSLRSQGALRGNTIYF.

The chain links TRBV9 to TRBJ2-7, with D perhaps TRBD2 (5 bases). The germline CDR1 and CDR2 sequences are SGDLS and YYNGEE. The ends were cut back, 0 bases at V and 0 bases at J, with 10 bases in the middle. This CDR3 is built from 15 residues. The CDR3 DNA is TGTGCCAGCAGCGTAGAAACGGGAAGCTCCTACGAGCAGTACTTC. Protein sequence: CASSVETGSSYEQYF.

Only one count was recorded for this clone. The chain is built from TRBV12-3 or TRBV12-4 and TRBJ2-1; possibly TRBD1 for D (5 bases). The CDR3 is 11 amino acids. The V and J ends lost 9 bases and 5 bases respectively, with 8 bases between them. The CDR3 spells CASKQDNEQFF. For the CDR3, the DNA is TGTGCCAGTAAACAGGACAATGAGCAGTTCTTC.

In this sample, this clone turned up a few times. The V and J genes are TRBV25-1 and TRBJ2-1; 9 bases align to TRBD2. Germline V gene data show CDR1 as MGHDK and CDR2 as SYGVNS. CDR3 size: 14 residues. The junction had 10 bases not matched to a gene; V was cut back by 6 bases and J by 10 bases. CDR3 in amino acids: CASRGSGGSGEQFF. In DNA, the CDR3 is TGTGCCAGCAGGGGTAGCGGGGGCTCAGGAGAGCAGTTCTTC.

The chain carries TRBV19 and TRBJ2-2; the match to TRBD1 covers 12 bases. Germline CDR1 is LNHDA and CDR2 is SQIVND (reference sequence). V shed 0 bases, J shed 6 bases, and the junction held 23 bases outside the gene matches. The CDR3 length is 23 residues. The CDR3 DNA sequence: TGTGCCAGTAGTATAGATCAACTCCGGGACAGGGGGCCCAATCGGCGGTCACCCGGGGAGCTGTTTTTT. Translating gives CASSIDQLRDRGPNRRSPGELFF.

The rearrangement links TRBV10-3 to TRBJ1-1, with 7 nucleotides matching TRBD1. CDR3 length: 14 amino acids. Unmatched junction bases numbered 7, after V lost 7 bases and J lost 2 bases. From germline, CDR1 is ENHRY and CDR2 SYGVKD. The CDR3 sequence is CAITPGQTNTEAFF. The CDR3 nucleotides read TGTGCCATCACCCCGGGACAGACAAACACTGAAGCTTTCTTT.

This chain links TRBV5-1 with TRBJ2-7; D is perhaps TRBD1 (5 bases). V was cut by 4 bases and J by 3 bases, with 17 bases left in between. CDR3 length equals 15 residues. The germline V gene has CDR1 SGHRS and CDR2 YFSETQ. The DNA of the CDR3 is TGCGCCAGCAGCGTTACCCCAGGGATCGGCTACGAGCAGTACTTC. Protein: CASSVTPGIGYEQYF.

The V call is TRBV6-5, the J call TRBJ2-5; 7 bases agree with TRBD2. Germline lookup yields CDR1 MNHEY and CDR2 SVGAGI. V was clipped by 4 bases and J by 3 bases; unmatched bases: 8. This CDR3 has 15 amino acids. This chain's CDR3 is CASSSAGVGEETQYF. CDR3 nucleotides: TGTGCCAGCAGTTCCGCGGGGGTTGGGGAAGAGACCCAGTACTTC.

This chain links TRBV9 with TRBJ2-3, with D hard to call. The CDR3 loop spans 13 amino acids. The germline V and J ends were trimmed by 4 bases and 5 bases, with 11 bases remaining between them. Germline CDR1 is SGDLS and CDR2 is YYNGEE. The CDR3 nucleotides are TGTGCCAGCAGCCCCCGCCCGGGAGATACGCAGTATTTT. Protein: CASSPRPGDTQYF.

This chain connects TRBV27 to TRBJ1-6, with 8 bases that match TRBD1. This CDR3 spans 13 amino acids. Germline CDR1 MNHEY, CDR2 SMNVEV (reference sequence). The V gene end was trimmed by 8 bases and the J gene end by 9 bases; junction bases not matched to a gene: 6. The CDR3 coding sequence is TGTGCCAGCGCAGACAGGGGAGGTTCACCCCTCCACTTT. Residues: CASADRGGSPLHF.

CDR3 sequence: CASSRTGETSTDTQYF. CDR3 sequence (DNA): TGTGCCAGCAGCCGGACAGGGGAGACTAGCACAGATACGCAGTATTTT. V and J are TRBV3-1 (or the pseudogene TRBV3-2) and TRBJ2-3; TRBD1 agrees at 9 bases. The germline gives CDR1 LGHDT, CDR2 YNNKEL (reference sequence). Unmatched junction bases numbered 5, after V lost 4 bases and J lost 0 bases. There are 16 residues in the CDR3.

The genes are TRBV11-2 and TRBJ2-3; possibly TRBD1 for D (5 bases). Germline V gene data show CDR1 as SGHAT and CDR2 as FQNNGV. V lost 3 bases, J lost 6 bases, and 13 bases lay in between. CDR3 size: 14 residues. The CDR3 is CASSFGQGRDTQYF. CDR3 coding DNA: TGTGCCAGCAGCTTCGGGCAGGGAAGGGATACGCAGTATTTT.

V usage is TRBV5-1 and J usage is TRBJ1-1, with 7 positions matching TRBD1. Losses at the gene ends were 1 base for V and 0 bases for J; bases not matched to a gene: 3. The length of the CDR3 is 15 residues. From germline, CDR1 is SGHRS and CDR2 YFSETQ. The CDR3 coding sequence is TGCGCCAGCAGCTTGATCCAGGGGGTGAACACTGAAGCTTTCTTT. It codes for CASSLIQGVNTEAFF.

The chain recombines TRBV19 with TRBJ1-1; D possibly corresponds to TRBD1 (5 bases). V lost 8 bases and J lost 0, with 10 bases in between. The CDR3 loop spans 13 amino acids. Germline CDR1 reads LNHDA; CDR2 reads SQIVND (reference sequence). The CDR3 loop is CASSGVLNTEAFF. The DNA for the CDR3 is TGTGCCAGTTCGGGGGTATTGAACACTGAAGCTTTCTTT.

This clone was seen just once. J is TRBJ2-5 and V is TRBV7-8, with 8 bases that match TRBD2. The length of the CDR3 is 16 residues. The germline gives CDR1 SGHVS, CDR2 FQNEAQ. The J segment lost 5 bases and the V segment lost 5 bases, leaving 13 bases of the junction unmatched. The CDR3 here is CASSPYIAGPRETQYF. In DNA form, the CDR3 reads TGTGCCAGCAGCCCCTATATAGCGGGGCCCCGGGAGACCCAGTACTTC.

This clone has just one count. The chain is built from TRBV4-2 and TRBJ2-1; 10 bases line up with TRBD2. The CDR3 is 18 amino acids. Looked up from germline, CDR1 is LGHNA and CDR2 is YNFKEQ. Trimming took 4 bases from V and 15 from J; bases not matched to a gene: 24. The DNA of the CDR3 is TGTGCCAGCAGCCCCCTAACCCCTCTCAGAAGCGGGGGGGCCATACCGTTCTTC. This codes for CASSPLTPLRSGGAIPFF.